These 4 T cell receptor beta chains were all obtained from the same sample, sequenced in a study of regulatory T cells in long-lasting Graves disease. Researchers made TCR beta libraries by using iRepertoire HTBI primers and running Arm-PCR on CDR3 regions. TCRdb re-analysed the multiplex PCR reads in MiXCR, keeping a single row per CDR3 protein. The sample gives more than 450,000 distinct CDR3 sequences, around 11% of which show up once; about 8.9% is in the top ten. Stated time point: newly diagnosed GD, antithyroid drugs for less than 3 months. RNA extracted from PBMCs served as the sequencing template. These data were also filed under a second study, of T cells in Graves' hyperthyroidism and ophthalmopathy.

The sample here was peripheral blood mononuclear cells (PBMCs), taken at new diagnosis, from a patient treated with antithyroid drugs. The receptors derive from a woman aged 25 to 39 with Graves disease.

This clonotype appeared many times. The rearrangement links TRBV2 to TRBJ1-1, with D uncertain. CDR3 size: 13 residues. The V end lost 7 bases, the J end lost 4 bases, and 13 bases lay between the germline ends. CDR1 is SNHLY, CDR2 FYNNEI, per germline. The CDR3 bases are TGTGCCAGCACTTCCGGATATGCCACTGAAGCTTTCTTT. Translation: CASTSGYATEAFF.

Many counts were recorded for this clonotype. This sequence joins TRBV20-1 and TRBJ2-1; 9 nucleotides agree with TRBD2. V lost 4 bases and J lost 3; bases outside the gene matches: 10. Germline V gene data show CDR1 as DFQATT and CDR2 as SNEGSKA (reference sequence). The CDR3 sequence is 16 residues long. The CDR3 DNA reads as TGCAGTGCTACGATGCGGGAGGGACCCTACTACAATGAGCAGTTCTTC. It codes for CSATMREGPYYNEQFF.

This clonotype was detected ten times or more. The CDR3 region is CASSPLPVYRAVGRARHEQFF. The CDR3 DNA follows: TGTGCCAGCAGCCCTCTCCCCGTCTACAGGGCTGTCGGGAGGGCCCGCCATGAGCAGTTCTTC. The chain combines TRBV7-8 with TRBJ2-1, with TRBD2 matching over 8 bases. Germline CDR1 SGHVS, CDR2 FQNEAQ. V lost 5 bases and J lost 8; bases outside the gene matches: 29. This CDR3 is built from 21 residues.

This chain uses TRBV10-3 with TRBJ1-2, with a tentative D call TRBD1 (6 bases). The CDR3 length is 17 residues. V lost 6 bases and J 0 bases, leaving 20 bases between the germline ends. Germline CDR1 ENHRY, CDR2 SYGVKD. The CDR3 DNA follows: TGTGCCATCAGGGCTGGCAGGGGAAATATAGCTAACTATGGCTACACCTTC. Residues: CAIRAGRGNIANYGYTF.